The 12 T cell receptor beta chains below all came from one sample that was sequenced in a study of blood T cell repertoires in COVID-19. The repertoire was sequenced with immunoSEQ multiplex PCR; TCRdb's copy has only in-frame clones and lacks some. This table holds approximately 260,000 clones, around 90% found once. What was sequenced was peripheral blood. All receptors derive from a woman in her 70s with COVID-19, enrolled during active disease.

The chain uses TRBV10-3 and TRBJ1-6, with TRBD1 as a possible D gene (5 bases). Germline CDR1 is ENHRY and CDR2 is SYGVKD. The CDR3 covers 16 residues. V was cut by 6 bases and J by 6 bases, with 18 bases left in between. Here the CDR3 DNA reads TGTGCCATCAGCCCGGACTCGGGGGGTGGTAATTCACCCCTCCACTTT. It codes for CAISPDSGGGNSPLHF.

This clone was counted between two and nine times. The rearrangement joins TRBV27 to TRBJ2-7, with 12 bases that match TRBD1. This CDR3 contains 15 residues. The trim removed 3 bases at V and 5 bases at J, leaving 5 bases unmatched. Looked up from germline, CDR1 is MNHEY and CDR2 is SMNVEV (reference sequence). DNA of the CDR3: TGTGCCAGCAGTTTTGTGGGACAGGGGGCTCACGAGCAGTACTTC. It translates to CASSFVGQGAHEQYF.

The genes are TRBV5-4 and TRBJ2-1; D gene ambiguous. V lost 0 bases and J 0 bases, leaving 10 bases between the germline ends. This CDR3 has 16 amino acids. Germline V gives CDR1 SGHNT, CDR2 YYREEE (reference sequence). The CDR3 is CASSLGSQISYNEQFF. The CDR3 nucleotides are TGTGCCAGCAGCTTGGGTTCGCAGATCTCCTACAATGAGCAGTTCTTC.

The CDR3 is CASRQGTGANVLTF. The CDR3 DNA follows: TGTGCCAGCAGACAGGGGACTGGGGCCAACGTCCTGACTTTC. The chain uses TRBV6-5 and TRBJ2-6; 7 bases agree with TRBD1. Germline trimming cut 6 bases from V and 2 bases from J; bases unmatched to any gene: 1. This CDR3 spans 14 amino acids. Germline lookup yields CDR1 MNHEY and CDR2 SVGAGI.

This clone was counted a single time. The CDR3 coding sequence is TGTGCCAGCAGTTTAAGTGGGACAGCGGTGGATACTGAAGCTTTCTTT. Amino acid sequence: CASSLSGTAVDTEAFF. V is TRBV28 and J is TRBJ1-1, with 7 bases lining up with TRBD1. V lost 2 bases, J lost 5 bases, and 11 bases stayed unmatched. Germline loops: CDR1 MDHEN, CDR2 SYDVKM. The CDR3 runs to 16 residues. Supplemented by reference TRBV28 and TRBJ1-1, the full variable domain reads DVKVTQSSRYLVKRTGEKVFLECVQDMDHENMFWYRQDPGLGLRLIYFSYDVKMKEKGDIPEGYSVSREKKERFSLILESASTNQTSMYLCASSLSGTAVDTEAFFGQGTRLTVV.

V usage is TRBV11-2 and J usage is TRBJ2-2; 8 bases match TRBD1. This CDR3 comprises 14 residues. The V gene end was trimmed by 7 bases and the J gene end by 4 bases; junction bases not matched to a gene: 5. Germline V lookup: CDR1 SGHAT, CDR2 FQNNGV. CDR3 amino acids: CASMQGASTGELFF. The CDR3 DNA is TGTGCCAGCATGCAGGGGGCGAGCACCGGGGAGCTGTTTTTT.

The rearrangement links TRBV3-1 (or the pseudogene TRBV3-2) to TRBJ1-1; no reliable D call. The length of the CDR3 is 13 residues. Deletions cut 0 bases from V and 10 bases from J, with 12 bases between. The V gene's germline CDR1 is LGHDT and CDR2 YNNKEL (reference sequence). The CDR3 DNA follows: TGTGCCAGCAGCCAAGACGGGAATCGTGGAGCTTTCTTT. It encodes CASSQDGNRGAFF.

The chain employs TRBV7-9 and TRBJ1-1; D possibly corresponds to TRBD1 (6 bases). V lost 5 bases, J lost 4 bases, and 11 bases lay in between. CDR3 length: 13 residues. Per germline, CDR1 SEHNR and CDR2 FQNEAQ (reference sequence). The CDR3 region is CASSGRGGTEAFF. The DNA of the CDR3 is TGTGCCAGCAGCGGCAGGGGTGGCACTGAAGCTTTCTTT.

CDR3 nucleotide sequence: TGCAGCGCAGGTCGGACAGGGGTTAATGAGCAGTACTTC. Residues: CSAGRTGVNEQYF. The rearrangement joins TRBV29-1 to TRBJ2-7; 9 positions agree with TRBD1. The CDR3 is 13 amino acids. Germline values: CDR1 SQVTM, CDR2 ANQGSEA. V trimming: 7 bases; J trimming: 7 bases; junction bases outside the gene matches: 11.

The V call is TRBV28, the J call TRBJ2-3; perhaps TRBD2 as D (5 bases). Germline V gene sequence: CDR1 MDHEN, CDR2 SYDVKM. Trimming pared 1 base from V and 6 bases from J, leaving 14 bases between. This CDR3 is 15 amino acids long. The CDR3 DNA is TGTGCCAGCAGTTTATTAGGGAGTCAACGGGATACGCAGTATTTT. It specifies CASSLLGSQRDTQYF.

This chain joins TRBV18 and TRBJ2-2, with TRBD2 matching over 9 bases. V was pared by 0 bases and J by 5 bases, with 4 bases of the junction left unmatched. This CDR3 comprises 16 residues. Germline V gene sequence: CDR1 KGHSH, CDR2 LQKENI. The CDR3 here is CASSPPSAGGTGELFF. The CDR3 DNA follows: TGTGCCAGCTCACCACCGTCGGCGGGGGGGACCGGGGAGCTGTTTTTT.

This clone showed up just a few times. The chain uses TRBV21-1 and TRBJ1-6; TRBD1, as called in the table, went unchecked against the DNA. TRBV21-1 is classified as a pseudogene. There are 14 residues in the CDR3. The CDR3 DNA follows: TGTGCCAGCAGCATAAGGGACAGATTTTCACCCCTCCACTTT. Residues: CASSIRDRFSPLHF.